Listed below are T cell receptor beta chains from one sample, sequenced in a study of cytomegalovirus exposure and HLA in healthy donors. Clones were sequenced by immunoSEQ multiplex PCR, and TCRdb holds only the in-frame ones, with some missing. The table includes 130,000 to 150,000 clones, over 70% detected once. Sequencing was done on a sample of PBMCs. The receptors were sampled from a man aged 40-55 years in good health and CMV-seronegative. Both conserved end residues are part of each CDR3. D genes are given only for firm matches. Clone size is not always given. Where it is, it says once, few, many or a class for expanded clones.

D	V	size	J	DNA	CDR3
TRBD1	TRBV5-1	-	TRBJ1-2	TGCGCCAGCAGCGCCACAGGGGACGACTATGGCTACACCTTC	CASSATGDDYGYTF
-	TRBV28	-	TRBJ1-4	TGTGCCAGCAGTCCGGGGGGTGAGGCTAATGAAAAACTGTTTTTT	CASSPGGEANEKLFF
TRBD1	TRBV27	-	TRBJ1-2	TGTGCCAGCAGTTTATCGAGACAGGGATATGGCTACACCTTC	CASSLSRQGYGYTF
-	TRBV6-1	-	TRBJ2-7	TGTGCCAGCAGTGAAGCAGGCTCAGGGATAGGCTCCTACGAGCAGTACTTC	CASSEAGSGIGSYEQYF
TRBD1	TRBV25-1	once	TRBJ1-2	TGTGCCAGCAGTCCGGGGACAGCGGCTTACTATGGCTACACCTTC	CASSPGTAAYYGYTF
-	TRBV12-2	-	TRBJ2-7	TGTGCAAGTCGCTACCCACTGCTTTCCTACGAGCAGTACTTC	CASRYPLLSYEQYF
-	TRBV7-9	-	TRBJ1-1	TGTGCCAGCAGCTCGACAGGTTTGGGCAACACTGAAGCTTTCTTT	CASSSTGLGNTEAFF
TRBD2	TRBV9	-	TRBJ2-3	TGTGCCAGCAGCGAGACCTGGGCTAGCGGGGGCACAGATACGCAGTATTTT	CASSETWASGGTDTQYF
TRBD1	TRBV25-1	-	TRBJ1-2	TGTGCCAGCAGTGAATACCCGGACAGGGCTGATGGCTACACCTTC	CASSEYPDRADGYTF
TRBD1	TRBV5-1	-	TRBJ2-2	TGCGCCAGCAGCTCGGATGGGACAGACACCGGGGAGCTGTTTTTT	CASSSDGTDTGELFF
TRBD2	TRBV27	-	TRBJ2-5	TGTGCCAGCAGTTATGTCGCGGCGGGGGTGGGTGAGACCCAGTACTTC	CASSYVAAGVGETQYF
TRBD2	TRBV19	-	TRBJ2-5	TGTGCCAGTAGTCCCCCGGGACTAGAACGAGAGACCCAGTACTTC	CASSPPGLERETQYF
-	TRBV29-1	-	TRBJ1-3	TGCAGCGTTGAACTGGTGGCAGGCTCTGGAAACACCATATATTTT	CSVELVAGSGNTIYF
TRBD1	TRBV28	-	TRBJ2-3	TGTGCCAGCCGGGACAGTAGCACAGATACGCAGTATTTT	CASRDSSTDTQYF
-	TRBV15	-	TRBJ1-3	TGTGCCACCAGCAGAGATTCGGGGACTGGAAACACCATATATTTT	CATSRDSGTGNTIYF
TRBD1	TRBV13	-	TRBJ1-4	TGTGCCAGCAGCGTGAGGGGACAGGGAAAAGAAAAACTGTTTTTT	CASSVRGQGKEKLFF
TRBD2	TRBV6-6	-	TRBJ2-7	TGTGCCAGCAGACAGAGACTAGCGGGCGAGCAGTACTTC	CASRQRLAGEQYF
TRBD1	TRBV9	-	TRBJ1-2	TGTGCCAGCAGCACAGGACAGGGGGAGGGCTACACCTTC	CASSTGQGEGYTF
TRBD1	TRBV19	once	TRBJ2-7	TGTGCCAGTAGTAAACAGGGGGCCTACGAGCAGTACTTC	CASSKQGAYEQYF
TRBD1	TRBV5-5	-	TRBJ1-6	TGTGCCAGCGGGACAGGGCCCGATAATTCACCCCTCCACTTT	CASGTGPDNSPLHF
TRBD1	TRBV7-2	-	TRBJ2-5	TGTGCCAGCAGCTTACACAGGGGTCTGGAGACCCAGTACTTC	CASSLHRGLETQYF
TRBD2	TRBV7-2	-	TRBJ2-3	TGTGCCAGCAGCCCCCCACTTCGGACTAGCGATGGCACAGATACGCAGTATTTT	CASSPPLRTSDGTDTQYF
-	TRBV30	few	TRBJ1-6	TGTGCCTGGAGTCTGAGTCCTAATTCACCCCTCCACTTT	CAWSLSPNSPLHF
-	TRBV19	-	TRBJ2-1	TGTGCCAGTACGGGGGACCATGAGCAGTTCTTC	CASTGDHEQFF
TRBD1	TRBV30	-	TRBJ1-6	TGTGCGCAAGACAGGGGAAATAATTCACCCCTCCACTTT	CAQDRGNNSPLHF
TRBD1	TRBV6-5	-	TRBJ1-4	TGTGCCAGCAGGGGACAGTACCTTAATGAAAAACTGTTTTTT	CASRGQYLNEKLFF
TRBD1	TRBV5-8	-	TRBJ1-4	TGTGCCAGCAGCTTGGGGGACAGGGACGGTGAAAAACTGTTTTTT	CASSLGDRDGEKLFF
-	TRBV29-1	-	TRBJ1-2	TGCAGCGTCGGTAGCCCAATCGGGGGCTACACCTTC	CSVGSPIGGYTF
TRBD1	TRBV19	-	TRBJ2-7	TGTGCCAGTTGGACAGGGGGCGCTGGGGTAGGGCAGTACTTC	CASWTGGAGVGQYF
-	TRBV19	once	TRBJ2-4	TGTGCCAGTAGAGGGGCAGACAGTGTAGCCAAAAACATTCAGTACTTC	CASRGADSVAKNIQYF
TRBD1	TRBV7-9	-	TRBJ2-6	TGTGCCAGCAGCTCCCGACAGGGACCCCCCTCTGGGGCCAACGTCCTGACTTTC	CASSSRQGPPSGANVLTF
TRBD2	TRBV11-2	-	TRBJ2-3	TGTGCCAGCAGACTTAATAGCGGGGCAACCACAGATACGCAGTATTTT	CASRLNSGATTDTQYF
-	TRBV6-1	-	TRBJ2-5	TGTGCGACTGTCCCGTCCTTGGAGACCCAGTACTTC	CATVPSLETQYF
TRBD1	TRBV27	-	TRBJ1-6	TGTGCCAGCAAGCTCGGGACAGTGAATTCACCCCTCCACTTT	CASKLGTVNSPLHF
TRBD2	TRBV6-6	-	TRBJ2-7	TGTGCCAGCAGTTACTCGTCCCCTAGCGGTTCCTACGAGCAGTACTTC	CASSYSSPSGSYEQYF
TRBD1	TRBV6-5	-	TRBJ2-7	TGTGCCAGCAGTTTCGACAGGGGGGCAACCTACGAGCAGTACTTC	CASSFDRGATYEQYF
-	TRBV2	-	TRBJ1-2	TGTGCCAGCAGTGAGGGCCTCTATGGCTACACCTTC	CASSEGLYGYTF
-	TRBV5-1	few	TRBJ2-3	TGCGCCAGCAGCGAGGCAACGGTCAACACAGATACGCAGTATTTT	CASSEATVNTDTQYF
TRBD1	TRBV9	once	TRBJ1-4	TGTGCCAGCAGCGTAACCCCGGGACAGGGAGTTGCAACTAATGAAAAACTGTTTTTT	CASSVTPGQGVATNEKLFF
-	TRBV28	-	TRBJ1-2	TGTGCCAGCAGTTCATATGGGCCGGGGGGCTACACCTTC	CASSSYGPGGYTF
TRBD1	TRBV5-1	-	TRBJ1-2	TGCGCCAGCAGTCCTACGGCAGGGGGCAACTATGGCTACACCTTC	CASSPTAGGNYGYTF
TRBD1	TRBV5-1	once	TRBJ1-4	TGCGCCAGCAGCCCCCATGGGACAGGGTATGAAAAACTGTTTTTT	CASSPHGTGYEKLFF
TRBD2	TRBV11-3	-	TRBJ2-5	TGTGCCAGCAGCCCCGGGGGACTAGCGGGGGGACTGGGGGAGACCCAGTACTTC	CASSPGGLAGGLGETQYF
-	TRBV6-6	-	TRBJ1-1	TGTGCCAGCACTGGGGGGACTGAAGCTTTCTTT	CASTGGTEAFF
TRBD2	TRBV5-1	-	TRBJ2-2	TGCGCCAGCAGCGTCCTAGCGGGGGACACCGGGGAGCTGTTTTTT	CASSVLAGDTGELFF
-	TRBV6-1	-	TRBJ2-1	TGTGCCAGCAGTGAGGTGGAGGGTTGGTCTAGTGAGCAGTTCTTC	CASSEVEGWSSEQFF
TRBD1	TRBV7-8	-	TRBJ2-3	TGTGCCAGCAGCGGCGTCGGGACAGGGCCTTTCGATACGCAGTATTTT	CASSGVGTGPFDTQYF
-	TRBV5-1	few	TRBJ2-7	TGCGCCAGCAGCTTGGTACAGGGCTACGAGCAGTACTTC	CASSLVQGYEQYF
TRBD2	TRBV19	-	TRBJ2-2	TGTGCCAGTAGTATTCGGACTAGCGGGGGGCGAGGTCCCGGGGAGCTGTTTTTT	CASSIRTSGGRGPGELFF